Listed below are T cell receptor beta chains from one sample, sequenced in a study of identical twins. TCRdb re-analysed the 5' RACE reads in MiXCR, keeping a single row per CDR3 protein. The sample holds about 200,000 distinct CDR3 sequences, around 9.6% seen once. The sample was memory (CD45RO+) T cells sorted from blood. Source of these receptors: a woman younger than 35 in good health. The CDR3 runs from the conserved cysteine through the conserved F or W. D genes are given only for firm matches. Clone size is shown for a subset of rows, as once, few, many or a class of expanded clone.

v_call: TRBV6-1; j_call: TRBJ2-3; d_call: TRBD2; clone_size: NA; cdr3_nt: TGTGCCAGCAGTGTGCGGGGGAGTGCAGATACGCAGTATTTT; cdr3_aa: CASSVRGSADTQYF
v_call: TRBV21-1; j_call: TRBJ2-6; d_call: NA; clone_size: NA; cdr3_nt: TGTGCCAGCAGCAAATCGTTTGGAGGAGTTGGGGCCAACGTCCTGACTTTC; cdr3_aa: CASSKSFGGVGANVLTF
v_call: TRBV6-1; j_call: TRBJ1-6; d_call: NA; clone_size: few; cdr3_nt: TGTGCCAGCAGTGCGGGGGGTGATAATTCACCCCTCCACTTT; cdr3_aa: CASSAGGDNSPLHF
v_call: TRBV4-2; j_call: TRBJ2-5; d_call: TRBD2; clone_size: few; cdr3_nt: TGTGCCAGCGGACTGCGATACGGGACTAGCGGCGTACAAGAGACCCAGTACTTC; cdr3_aa: CASGLRYGTSGVQETQYF
v_call: TRBV20-1; j_call: TRBJ2-3; d_call: NA; clone_size: few; cdr3_nt: TGCAGTGCTAGGGACTCCTCAGATACGCAGTATTTT; cdr3_aa: CSARDSSDTQYF
v_call: TRBV5-1; j_call: TRBJ2-5; d_call: TRBD2; clone_size: NA; cdr3_nt: TGCGCCAGCAGCTTGGCGACTAGCGGGAAAGAGACCCAGTACTTC; cdr3_aa: CASSLATSGKETQYF
v_call: TRBV20-1; j_call: TRBJ1-1; d_call: NA; clone_size: NA; cdr3_nt: TGCAGTGCTAGAGAAGGTAGGAGGTGGGGGACTGAAGCTTTCTTT; cdr3_aa: CSAREGRRWGTEAFF
v_call: TRBV20-1; j_call: TRBJ2-7; d_call: TRBD2; clone_size: NA; cdr3_nt: TGCAGTGCTAATCGGGAGGACGAGCAGTACTTC; cdr3_aa: CSANREDEQYF
v_call: TRBV7-2; j_call: TRBJ2-7; d_call: TRBD2; clone_size: NA; cdr3_nt: TGTGCCAGCAGCTTAGGCGGGAGAGGGTACGAGCAGTACTTC; cdr3_aa: CASSLGGRGYEQYF
v_call: TRBV11-2; j_call: TRBJ1-1; d_call: TRBD1; clone_size: NA; cdr3_nt: TGTGCCAGCAGCTTAAATGACAGGGGGCGGATGAACACTGAAGCTTTCTTT; cdr3_aa: CASSLNDRGRMNTEAFF
v_call: TRBV6-2/TRBV6-3; j_call: TRBJ2-1; d_call: TRBD1; clone_size: NA; cdr3_nt: TGTGCCAGCATCCCCAGAAGGACAGGGGTCAATGAGCAGTTCTTC; cdr3_aa: CASIPRRTGVNEQFF
v_call: TRBV29-1; j_call: TRBJ1-1; d_call: TRBD1; clone_size: NA; cdr3_nt: TGCAGCGTTGACGACAGGGGTACTGAAGCTTTCTTT; cdr3_aa: CSVDDRGTEAFF
v_call: TRBV7-2; j_call: TRBJ2-3; d_call: TRBD2; clone_size: NA; cdr3_nt: TGTGCCAGCAGCCCAACTATCAGGACTAGCCTCACAGATACGCAGTATTTT; cdr3_aa: CASSPTIRTSLTDTQYF
v_call: TRBV7-9; j_call: TRBJ1-1; d_call: NA; clone_size: NA; cdr3_nt: TGTGCCAGCAGCCCCTCGGGGGTGGCTGAAGCTTTCTTT; cdr3_aa: CASSPSGVAEAFF
v_call: TRBV5-1; j_call: TRBJ1-4; d_call: NA; clone_size: NA; cdr3_nt: TGCGCCAGCAGCGAACAGGGTTTTGAAAAACTGTTTTTT; cdr3_aa: CASSEQGFEKLFF
v_call: TRBV29-1; j_call: TRBJ2-2; d_call: NA; clone_size: few; cdr3_nt: TGCAGCGCCCTAGGGGGGGTCACCGGGGAGCTGTTTTTT; cdr3_aa: CSALGGVTGELFF
v_call: TRBV3-1; j_call: TRBJ2-3; d_call: TRBD2; clone_size: few; cdr3_nt: TGTGCCAGCAGCCAAGACGGGGGGACAGATACGCAGTATTTT; cdr3_aa: CASSQDGGTDTQYF
v_call: TRBV6-1; j_call: TRBJ2-3; d_call: NA; clone_size: many; cdr3_nt: TGTGCCAGCAGTCCACAGGGTTCCACAGATACGCAGTATTTT; cdr3_aa: CASSPQGSTDTQYF
v_call: TRBV10-3; j_call: TRBJ1-2; d_call: TRBD1; clone_size: few; cdr3_nt: TGTGCCATCAATCGTTCCCCGGACAGGGGCTCGGGTGGCTACACCTTC; cdr3_aa: CAINRSPDRGSGGYTF
v_call: TRBV5-1; j_call: TRBJ2-1; d_call: NA; clone_size: few; cdr3_nt: TGCGCCAGCAGCTTGGCTCAGGGTGAGCAGTTCTTC; cdr3_aa: CASSLAQGEQFF
v_call: TRBV5-1; j_call: TRBJ1-1; d_call: NA; clone_size: many; cdr3_nt: TGCGCCAGCAGCCCAGGACACCCGAACACTGAAGCTTTCTTT; cdr3_aa: CASSPGHPNTEAFF
v_call: TRBV12-3/TRBV12-4; j_call: TRBJ2-1; d_call: TRBD2; clone_size: few; cdr3_nt: TGTGCCAGCAGTCCTATTGGACTGGAAGGACTAGAGGATGAGCAGTTCTTC; cdr3_aa: CASSPIGLEGLEDEQFF
v_call: TRBV7-3; j_call: TRBJ2-2; d_call: NA; clone_size: few; cdr3_nt: TGTGCCAGCAGCTTCGGCGGGGAGCTGTTTTTT; cdr3_aa: CASSFGGELFF
v_call: TRBV20-1; j_call: TRBJ2-3; d_call: NA; clone_size: few; cdr3_nt: TGCAGTGCTTTTTGGGGGGATACGCAGTATTTT; cdr3_aa: CSAFWGDTQYF
v_call: TRBV6-2/TRBV6-3; j_call: TRBJ2-5; d_call: TRBD1; clone_size: NA; cdr3_nt: TGTGCCAGCAGTTACTACAGGACAGGGAAAAAAGAGACCCAGTACTTC; cdr3_aa: CASSYYRTGKKETQYF
v_call: TRBV7-2; j_call: TRBJ1-1; d_call: TRBD1; clone_size: many; cdr3_nt: TGTGCCAGCAGCCGATTCAGGGGGATGGACACTGAAGCTTTCTTT; cdr3_aa: CASSRFRGMDTEAFF
v_call: TRBV5-1; j_call: TRBJ1-4; d_call: NA; clone_size: NA; cdr3_nt: TGCGCCAGCAGCTTGGCAGGCATGGGGGAAAAACTGTTTTTT; cdr3_aa: CASSLAGMGEKLFF
v_call: TRBV25-1; j_call: TRBJ2-7; d_call: TRBD2; clone_size: NA; cdr3_nt: TGTGCCAGCACCCCTGGGGTAGCGGGAGGCCACGAGCAGTACTTC; cdr3_aa: CASTPGVAGGHEQYF
v_call: TRBV19; j_call: TRBJ2-1; d_call: NA; clone_size: few; cdr3_nt: TGTGCCAGTAGTATAGAGGGCAGCTCCTACAATGAGCAGTTCTTC; cdr3_aa: CASSIEGSSYNEQFF
v_call: TRBV9; j_call: TRBJ2-5; d_call: NA; clone_size: NA; cdr3_nt: TGTGCCAGCAGCCGAGGGCTAGCGCGGGAGACCCAGTACTTC; cdr3_aa: CASSRGLARETQYF
v_call: TRBV16; j_call: TRBJ1-3; d_call: TRBD1; clone_size: few; cdr3_nt: TGTGCCAGCAGCCAATCGACAGGGTTTGGAAACACCATATATTTT; cdr3_aa: CASSQSTGFGNTIYF
v_call: TRBV29-1; j_call: TRBJ2-1; d_call: NA; clone_size: many; cdr3_nt: TGCAGCGTCAGGGGTTTTGTCCACAATGAGCAGTTCTTC; cdr3_aa: CSVRGFVHNEQFF
v_call: TRBV7-9; j_call: TRBJ2-1; d_call: TRBD1; clone_size: few; cdr3_nt: TGTGCCAGCCCAGGGGGCCACGATGAGCAGTTCTTC; cdr3_aa: CASPGGHDEQFF
v_call: TRBV10-2; j_call: TRBJ1-6; d_call: TRBD1; clone_size: many; cdr3_nt: TGCGCCAGCAGTGAGCAGGGGGCGCCGAGTAATTCACCCCTCCACTTT; cdr3_aa: CASSEQGAPSNSPLHF
v_call: TRBV20-1; j_call: TRBJ2-1; d_call: TRBD2; clone_size: NA; cdr3_nt: TGCAGTGCTAGATCCCTTTCCCGTAGCGGGAGCAATGAGCAGTTCTTC; cdr3_aa: CSARSLSRSGSNEQFF
v_call: TRBV7-9; j_call: TRBJ1-2; d_call: NA; clone_size: few; cdr3_nt: TGTGCCAGCAGCTTAGTCGGGAAGATCGCTAACTATGGCTACACCTTC; cdr3_aa: CASSLVGKIANYGYTF
v_call: TRBV6-6; j_call: TRBJ2-7; d_call: NA; clone_size: NA; cdr3_nt: TGTGCCAGTCGAAAGGCCGATATCTACGAGCAGTACTTC; cdr3_aa: CASRKADIYEQYF
v_call: TRBV7-9; j_call: TRBJ1-1; d_call: TRBD1; clone_size: NA; cdr3_nt: TGTGCCAGCAGCTTCGGGACAGGGGTTTTCACTGAAGCTTTCTTT; cdr3_aa: CASSFGTGVFTEAFF
v_call: TRBV29-1; j_call: TRBJ2-2; d_call: NA; clone_size: NA; cdr3_nt: TGCAGCGTTGAAGATGGGGGAGGTACCGGGGAGCTGTTTTTT; cdr3_aa: CSVEDGGGTGELFF
v_call: TRBV5-1; j_call: TRBJ2-5; d_call: NA; clone_size: NA; cdr3_nt: TGCGCCAGCAGTTTTATATTGGAGACCCAGTACTTC; cdr3_aa: CASSFILETQYF
v_call: TRBV5-1; j_call: TRBJ2-1; d_call: TRBD1; clone_size: many; cdr3_nt: TGCGCCAGCAGCTCGAGACAGGGGCAGAACAATGAGCAGTTCTTC; cdr3_aa: CASSSRQGQNNEQFF
v_call: TRBV5-5; j_call: TRBJ2-3; d_call: TRBD2; clone_size: many; cdr3_nt: TGTGCCAGCAGCTTGGCCCCAGCGGGAACAAGCACAGATACGCAGTATTTT; cdr3_aa: CASSLAPAGTSTDTQYF
v_call: TRBV3-1; j_call: TRBJ1-1; d_call: TRBD1; clone_size: NA; cdr3_nt: TGTGCCAGCAGACCCTCCACCCCAGGGGGCTCCGAAGCTTTCTTT; cdr3_aa: CASRPSTPGGSEAFF
v_call: TRBV9; j_call: TRBJ2-7; d_call: TRBD1; clone_size: many; cdr3_nt: TGTGCCAGCAGCCCGAGTGGGACAGGGGCTGAGCAGTACTTC; cdr3_aa: CASSPSGTGAEQYF
v_call: TRBV19; j_call: TRBJ2-4; d_call: NA; clone_size: NA; cdr3_nt: TGTGCCAGTAGAACTGGTACACTAGCCAAAAACATTCAGTACTTC; cdr3_aa: CASRTGTLAKNIQYF
v_call: TRBV9; j_call: TRBJ2-5; d_call: TRBD2; clone_size: few; cdr3_nt: TGTGCCAGCAGCGTACCCGGGGGGGAGACCCAGTACTTC; cdr3_aa: CASSVPGGETQYF
v_call: TRBV20-1; j_call: TRBJ2-1; d_call: TRBD1; clone_size: NA; cdr3_nt: TGCAGTGCCAATAGACAGGGTCAGTTCTTC; cdr3_aa: CSANRQGQFF
v_call: TRBV5-1; j_call: TRBJ2-2; d_call: NA; clone_size: few; cdr3_nt: TGCGCCAGCAGCTTTGGGATAGCGGCCGGGGAGCTGTTTTTT; cdr3_aa: CASSFGIAAGELFF
v_call: TRBV20-1; j_call: TRBJ1-3; d_call: TRBD1; clone_size: NA; cdr3_nt: TGCAGTGCTCACCGGGACAGCTCTGGAAACACCATATATTTT; cdr3_aa: CSAHRDSSGNTIYF
v_call: TRBV12-3/TRBV12-4; j_call: TRBJ2-3; d_call: TRBD2; clone_size: NA; cdr3_nt: TGTGCCAGCAGTCCTCGACTAGCATCTGAACCCTGGGATACGCAGTATTTT; cdr3_aa: CASSPRLASEPWDTQYF
v_call: TRBV20-1; j_call: TRBJ2-1; d_call: NA; clone_size: many; cdr3_nt: TGCAGTGCTAGCCAAGCCACCCGAAACAATGAGCAGTTCTTC; cdr3_aa: CSASQATRNNEQFF
v_call: TRBV6-1; j_call: TRBJ2-6; d_call: NA; clone_size: few; cdr3_nt: TGTGCCAGCAGAGTCACAGAGGCGGGGGCCAACGTCCTGACTTTC; cdr3_aa: CASRVTEAGANVLTF
v_call: TRBV20-1; j_call: TRBJ2-1; d_call: NA; clone_size: many; cdr3_nt: TGCAGTGCTTCCCCGGACCACAATGAGCAGTTCTTC; cdr3_aa: CSASPDHNEQFF
v_call: TRBV9; j_call: TRBJ2-3; d_call: TRBD2; clone_size: NA; cdr3_nt: TGTGCCAGCAGCCCCCAGGGACTAGCGGGGACAGATACGCAGTATTTT; cdr3_aa: CASSPQGLAGTDTQYF
v_call: TRBV2; j_call: TRBJ1-2; d_call: NA; clone_size: many; cdr3_nt: TGTGCCAGCAGTAACGATAATGGCTACACCTTC; cdr3_aa: CASSNDNGYTF
v_call: TRBV7-9; j_call: TRBJ2-5; d_call: NA; clone_size: NA; cdr3_nt: TGTGCCAGCAGCCGGGCGAGTACCCAAGAGACCCAGTACTTC; cdr3_aa: CASSRASTQETQYF
v_call: TRBV7-2; j_call: TRBJ2-7; d_call: TRBD2; clone_size: few; cdr3_nt: TGTGCCAGCAGCTTAGTAGCGGGAGTGAGTTACGAGCAGTACTTC; cdr3_aa: CASSLVAGVSYEQYF